The 30 T cell receptor beta chains below all came from one sample that was sequenced in a study of OX40 agonist ivuxolimab in advanced cancers. Sequenced by immunoSEQ multiplex PCR; TCRdb stores in-frame clones only, minus some. There are around 36,000 clones in the sample; approximately 84% occur only once, and around a fifth lies in the top ten. The specimen comprised CD4+ or CD8+ T cells sorted from blood, sampled in a trial of the OX40 agonist ivuxolimab. The receptors were sampled from an adult with an advanced solid tumor such as melanoma, head and neck, liver or kidney cancer.

This sequence joins TRBV4-1 and TRBJ2-3, with 12 positions matching TRBD2. The CDR3 length is 16 residues. The junction had 10 bases not matched to a gene; V was cut back by 4 bases and J by 8 bases. Germline assignment: CDR1 MGHRA and CDR2 YSYEKL. Here the CDR3 reads CASSRTSGAGGGTQYF. The CDR3 DNA sequence: TGCGCCAGCAGCCGGACTAGCGGGGCAGGGGGGGGTACGCAGTATTTT.

This rearrangement joins TRBV5-1 to TRBJ2-7, with D maybe TRBD2 (6 bases). Germline V gives CDR1 SGHRS, CDR2 YFSETQ. The V end lost 1 base, the J end lost 2 bases, and 7 bases lay between the germline ends. The CDR3 loop spans 13 amino acids. The CDR3 DNA follows: TGCGCCAGCAGCTTGACGGGGGCCTACGAGCAGTACTTC. The encoded protein is CASSLTGAYEQYF.

The chain is built from TRBV10-1 and TRBJ1-1; TRBD1 aligns across 8 bases. Trimming took 2 bases from V and 3 from J; bases not matched to a gene: 5. The CDR3 extends over 15 amino acids. In germline, CDR1 is WNHNN, CDR2 SYGVQD (reference sequence). Here the CDR3 reads CASSEVAGGYTEAFF. In nucleotides, the CDR3 is TGCGCCAGCAGTGAGGTGGCAGGGGGCTACACTGAAGCTTTCTTT.

The rearrangement joins TRBV5-1 to TRBJ2-5; the D gene is possibly TRBD1 (5 bases). CDR3 length: 13 amino acids. CDR1 SGHRS and CDR2 YFSETQ come from the germline V gene. V gave up 3 bases and J gave up 5 bases, with 11 bases separating them. The CDR3 DNA is TGCGCCAGCAGCTGGGGCTTTGGGGAGACCCAGTACTTC. Protein: CASSWGFGETQYF.

The sample holds one count of this clone. V gene TRBV30 combines with J gene TRBJ1-3; D is ambiguous. Germline V gene data show CDR1 as GTSNPN and CDR2 as SVGIG (reference sequence). The V end was cut by 2 bases, the J end by 0 bases, with 5 bases between. The CDR3 has 13 amino acids. The CDR3 bases are TGTGCCTGGAGTCGGGACTCTGGAAACACCATATATTTT. Translating it yields CAWSRDSGNTIYF. Together with reference TRBV30 and TRBJ1-3, the CDR3 gives the full variable domain: SQTIHQWPATLVQPVGSPLSLECTVEGTSNPNLYWYRQAAGRGLQLLFYSVGIGQISSEVPQNLSASRPQDRQFILSSKKLLLSDSGFYLCAWSRDSGNTIYFGEGSWLTVV.

The chain uses TRBV30 and TRBJ2-1; D perhaps matches TRBD2 (6 bases). V was clipped by 2 bases and J by 0 bases, with 11 bases between them. Germline CDR1 and CDR2: GTSNPN and SVGIG (reference sequence). This CDR3 region has 15 residues. The CDR3 sequence is CAWSFGGSSYNEQFF. As DNA, the CDR3 is TGTGCCTGGAGTTTTGGGGGGAGCTCCTACAATGAGCAGTTCTTC. Full variable domain (rest looked up from reference TRBV30 and TRBJ2-1): SQTIHQWPATLVQPVGSPLSLECTVEGTSNPNLYWYRQAAGRGLQLLFYSVGIGQISSEVPQNLSASRPQDRQFILSSKKLLLSDSGFYLCAWSFGGSSYNEQFFGPGTRLTVL.

The chain combines TRBV7-6 with TRBJ2-7; D is undetermined. CDR1 is SGHVS, CDR2 FNYEAQ, per germline. With 3 bases removed from V and 7 bases from J, the gap between germline ends came to 16 bases. The CDR3 sequence is 14 residues long. The CDR3 coding sequence is TGTGCCAGCAGCTTGGAGCAGAACTTAAGGGAGCAGTACTTC. Amino acids: CASSLEQNLREQYF.

This clone was found many times. The chain uses TRBV5-4 and TRBJ2-1, with TRBD2 matching 8 bases. The CDR3 runs to 15 residues. Germline assignment: CDR1 SGHNT and CDR2 YYREEE (reference sequence). The J segment lost 5 bases and the V segment lost 1 base, leaving 5 bases of the junction unmatched. DNA of the CDR3: TGTGCCAGCAGCTTGAGCGGGACTAGTAACAATGAGCAGTTCTTC. Protein product: CASSLSGTSNNEQFF.

The chain links TRBV25-1 to TRBJ1-1; 7 nucleotides line up with TRBD1. Germline V gene sequence: CDR1 MGHDK, CDR2 SYGVNS. There are 13 residues in the CDR3. V was pared by 6 bases and J by 4 bases, with 5 bases of the junction left unmatched. CDR3 amino acids: CASRTGEFTEAFF. DNA for the CDR3: TGTGCCAGCAGAACAGGGGAGTTCACTGAAGCTTTCTTT.

In DNA form, the CDR3 reads TGTGCCAGCAGCCGAGGGGAAGGGGTCACTGAAGCTTTCTTT. It encodes CASSRGEGVTEAFF. The V and J genes are TRBV4-2 and TRBJ1-1, with D maybe TRBD1 (5 bases). Trimming left V 4 bases short and J 4 bases short, with 13 bases between. Germline assignment: CDR1 LGHNA and CDR2 YNFKEQ. The CDR3 totals 14 residues.

V usage is TRBV4-1 and J usage is TRBJ1-1; no firm D call. The CDR3 is made up of 17 amino acids. V was shortened by 5 bases and J by 1 base, with 20 bases between the two germline ends. The germline gives CDR1 MGHRA, CDR2 YSYEKL. This CDR3 is CASSIGSWPGSNTEAFF. CDR3 nucleotide sequence: TGCGCCAGCAGCATAGGGAGCTGGCCGGGATCGAACACTGAAGCTTTCTTT.

The J gene is TRBJ2-5, the V gene TRBV7-8, with D perhaps TRBD1 or TRBD2 (6 bases each). V lost 3 bases and J lost 4, with 12 bases in between. CDR1 SGHVS and CDR2 FQNEAQ come from the germline V gene. The CDR3 covers 14 residues. The CDR3 here is CASSFIPGAETQYF. DNA of the CDR3: TGTGCCAGCAGCTTCATCCCGGGGGCAGAGACCCAGTACTTC.

The CDR3 DNA reads TGTGCCAGTAGTGCCATTCTGGGTTTAAATCAGCCCCAGCATTTT. It translates to CASSAILGLNQPQHF. The V call is TRBV19, the J call TRBJ1-5; no definite D call. Per germline, CDR1 LNHDA and CDR2 SQIVND (reference sequence). The CDR3 is made up of 15 amino acids. Trimming took 5 bases from V and 4 from J, leaving 15 bases between them.

This chain connects TRBV2 to TRBJ1-5; no reliable D call. The CDR3 extends over 13 amino acids. The V and J ends lost 7 bases and 3 bases respectively, with 10 bases between them. The germline CDR1 and CDR2 sequences are SNHLY and FYNNEI. The CDR3 loop reads CASMERTNQPQHF. The DNA of the CDR3 is TGTGCCAGCATGGAGAGGACCAATCAGCCCCAGCATTTT.

The chain employs TRBV13 and TRBJ1-1; TRBD1 matches at 7 bases. This CDR3 has 15 residues. Germline V lookup: CDR1 PRHDT, CDR2 FYEKMQ (reference sequence). Trimming took 5 bases from V and 1 from J; bases not matched to a gene: 7. In DNA form, the CDR3 reads TGTGCCAGCAGCCCCCCGACAGGGACGAACACTGAAGCTTTCTTT. It is translated as CASSPPTGTNTEAFF.

The V and J genes are TRBV6-5 and TRBJ2-7, with D perhaps given as TRBD1 or TRBD2 (5 bases each). Trimming removed 0 bases at V and 0 bases at J, with 9 bases between. This CDR3 contains 15 residues. From germline, CDR1 is MNHEY and CDR2 SVGAGI. CDR3 in DNA: TGTGCCAGCAGTTACTCGGAGGACACCTCCTACGAGCAGTACTTC. Translated, it gives CASSYSEDTSYEQYF.

The rearrangement uses TRBV11-2 and TRBJ2-3, with TRBD2 matching 7 bases. V shed 4 bases and J 0 bases; nucleotides not matched to a gene: 4. Germline CDR1 is SGHAT and CDR2 is FQNNGV. This CDR3 has 15 amino acids. This chain's CDR3 is CASSSGTTSTDTQYF. The CDR3 DNA is TGTGCCAGCAGCTCGGGGACTACTAGCACAGATACGCAGTATTTT.

The genes are TRBV10-3 and TRBJ1-2; D gene unclear. Germline CDR1 reads ENHRY; CDR2 reads SYGVKD. V lost 5 bases and J lost 5, with 18 bases in between. The CDR3 has 15 amino acids. The CDR3 coding sequence is TGTGCCATCAGTTCCGCGGCCCCGGTTGAATATGGCTACACCTTC. Translated: CAISSAAPVEYGYTF.

Note on this clone: The junction and the germline gene differ at one end; a read error may be behind it. J is TRBJ2-5 and V is TRBV7-2; D gene unclear. The germline CDR1 and CDR2 sequences are SGHTA and FQGNSA. This CDR3 has 13 amino acids. The CDR3: CASTLNSEETQYF. CDR3 coding DNA: TGTGCCAGCACCCTAAATTCCGAGGAGACTCAGTACTTC. Full variable domain (rest looked up from reference TRBV7-2 and TRBJ2-5): GAGVSQSPSNKVTEKGKDVELRCDPISGHTALYWYRQSLGQGLEFLIYFQGNSAPDKSGLPSDRFSAERTGGSVSTLTIQRTQQEDSAVYLCASTLNSEETQYFGPGTRLLVL.

The chain uses TRBV29-1 and TRBJ2-5; D is possibly TRBD2 (5 bases). The germline V gene has CDR1 SQVTM and CDR2 ANQGSEA. V lost 0 bases and J 5 bases, leaving 13 bases between the germline ends. The CDR3 spans 14 residues. CDR3 loop: CSVEDLRVPETQYF. Here the CDR3 DNA reads TGCAGCGTTGAAGATCTGAGGGTACCGGAGACCCAGTACTTC.

The rearrangement joins TRBV6-6 to TRBJ2-7; D uncertain. The V end was cut by 0 bases, the J end by 7 bases, with 4 bases between. The germline gives CDR1 MNHNY, CDR2 SVGAGI (reference sequence). This CDR3 region has 11 residues. Here the CDR3 DNA reads TGTGCCAGCAGTTACTCTGGGGAGCAGTACTTC. It yields the protein CASSYSGEQYF.

V and J are TRBV4-1 and TRBJ2-5; weak D call: TRBD1 (5 bases). Germline V CDR1 and CDR2: MGHRA, YSYEKL. The CDR3 totals 15 residues. V lost 4 bases and J 1 base, leaving 13 bases between the germline ends. For the CDR3, the DNA is TGCGCCAGCAGCCTCAAGCAGGGCTCCCAAGAGACCCAGTACTTC. Its translation is CASSLKQGSQETQYF.

This rearrangement joins TRBV10-2 to TRBJ2-7; TRBD2 aligns across 7 bases. After removal of 5 bases from V and 0 bases from J, the junction contained 4 bases not matched to a gene. The CDR3 loop spans 14 amino acids. The germline CDR1 and CDR2 sequences are WSHSY and SAAADI. This CDR3 reads CASSPSGDSYEQYF. The CDR3 DNA reads TGCGCCAGCAGTCCAAGCGGGGACTCCTACGAGCAGTACTTC.

This clone has more than one count but fewer than ten. The chain combines TRBV7-9 with TRBJ1-1; TRBD1 might be the D (6 bases). The length of the CDR3 is 15 residues. Germline V lookup: CDR1 SEHNR, CDR2 FQNEAQ (reference sequence). V dropped 5 bases and J dropped 1 base, with 14 bases sitting between them. Written as DNA, the CDR3 is TGTGCCAGCAGCCCCAGGGGCGGCGGGAACACTGAAGCTTTCTTT. Translated: CASSPRGGGNTEAFF.

The genes are TRBV6-1 and TRBJ2-1, with TRBD2 matching over 10 bases. Trimming at V came to 4 bases and at J to 9 bases, leaving 12 bases not matched to a gene. CDR3 length: 16 amino acids. CDR1 is MNHNS, CDR2 SASEGT, per germline. CDR3 coding DNA: TGTGCCAGCAGTGTGGAGAGCGGGGGGGCGTATGGTGAGCAGTTCTTC. The encoded protein is CASSVESGGAYGEQFF.

The chain has TRBV28 and TRBJ1-1; D remains unclear. This CDR3 is 11 amino acids long. Germline assignment: CDR1 MDHEN and CDR2 SYDVKM. V gave up 4 bases and J gave up 8 bases, with 8 bases separating them. CDR3 region: CASSSRQEAFF. CDR3 bases: TGTGCCAGCAGTTCCCGACAAGAAGCTTTCTTT.

V and J are TRBV27 and TRBJ1-2; 8 bases line up with TRBD1. CDR1 is MNHEY, CDR2 SMNVEV, per germline (reference sequence). CDR3 length: 17 residues. With V trimmed by 5 bases and J by 4 bases, 15 bases remained unmatched. This chain's CDR3 is CASSPMGAGGEVYGYTF. CDR3 DNA: TGTGCCAGCAGTCCTATGGGGGCAGGGGGCGAGGTCTATGGCTACACCTTC.

V and J are TRBV30 and TRBJ2-3; 10 bases align to TRBD2. Germline V gene data show CDR1 as GTSNPN and CDR2 as SVGIG (reference sequence). V was clipped by 5 bases and J by 1 base; unmatched bases: 6. The CDR3 is made up of 15 amino acids. The CDR3: CAWSIAGGGTDTQYF. The CDR3 DNA follows: TGTGCCTGGTCTATAGCGGGGGGAGGCACAGATACGCAGTATTTT.

The V call is TRBV15, the J call TRBJ2-5, with D perhaps matching TRBD1 or TRBD2 (5 bases each). In germline, CDR1 is LNHNV, CDR2 YYDKDF (reference sequence). The CDR3 is 15 residues long. V gave up 2 bases and J gave up 1 base, with 11 bases separating them. DNA of the CDR3: TGTGCCACCAGCAGACACCGGGGCTCCCAAGAGACCCAGTACTTC. Protein sequence: CATSRHRGSQETQYF.

Of note for this clone: The junction and the germline gene differ at one end; a read error may be behind it. V and J are TRBV6-1 and TRBJ2-2; D is undetermined. The CDR3 length is 15 residues. Per the germline V gene, CDR1 is MNHNS and CDR2 is SASEGT. The CDR3 DNA sequence: TGTGCCAGCAGCGAAGCGATTTATGGCACCGGGGAGCTGTTTTTT. Translation: CASSEAIYGTGELFF.